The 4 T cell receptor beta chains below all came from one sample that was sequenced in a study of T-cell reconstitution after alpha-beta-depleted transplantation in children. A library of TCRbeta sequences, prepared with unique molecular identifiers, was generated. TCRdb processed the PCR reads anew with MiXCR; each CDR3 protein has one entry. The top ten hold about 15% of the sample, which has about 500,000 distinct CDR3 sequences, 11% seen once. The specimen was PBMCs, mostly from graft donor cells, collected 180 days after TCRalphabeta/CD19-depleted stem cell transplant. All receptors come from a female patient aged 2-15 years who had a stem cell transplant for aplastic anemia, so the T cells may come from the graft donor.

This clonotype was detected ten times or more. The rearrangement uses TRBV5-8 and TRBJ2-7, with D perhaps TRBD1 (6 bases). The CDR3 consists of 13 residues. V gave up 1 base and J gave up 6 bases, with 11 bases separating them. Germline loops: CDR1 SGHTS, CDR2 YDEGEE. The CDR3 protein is CASSLRQAGEQYV. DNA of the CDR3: TGTGCCAGCAGCTTGCGACAGGCTGGCGAGCAGTACGTC.

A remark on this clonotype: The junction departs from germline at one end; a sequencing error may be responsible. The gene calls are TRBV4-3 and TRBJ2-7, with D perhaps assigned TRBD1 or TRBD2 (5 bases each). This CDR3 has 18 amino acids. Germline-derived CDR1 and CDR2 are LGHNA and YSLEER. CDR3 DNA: TGCGCCAGCACCCAAGGACCTATGGGGACGGTAAGCTCCTACGAGCAGTACTTC. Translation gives CASTQGPMGTVSSYEQYF.

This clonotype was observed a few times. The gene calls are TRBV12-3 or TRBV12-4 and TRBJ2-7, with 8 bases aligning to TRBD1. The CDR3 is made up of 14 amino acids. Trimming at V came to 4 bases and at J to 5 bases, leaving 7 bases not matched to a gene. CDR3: CASSSGTRGHEQYF. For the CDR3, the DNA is TGTGCCAGCAGTTCAGGCACCAGGGGGCACGAGCAGTACTTC.

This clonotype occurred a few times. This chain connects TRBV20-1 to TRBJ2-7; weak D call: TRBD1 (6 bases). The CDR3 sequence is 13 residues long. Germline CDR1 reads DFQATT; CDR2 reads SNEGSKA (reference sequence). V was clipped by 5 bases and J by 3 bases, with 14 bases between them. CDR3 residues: CSARKGVDYEQYV. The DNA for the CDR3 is TGCAGTGCTCGTAAGGGGGTGGACTACGAGCAGTACGTC.